Listed here are 9 T cell receptor beta chains from one sample, sequenced in a study of vaccination and CD4 T cells after COVID-19. With the Oncomine TCR Beta short-read assay, DNA from cultured CD4+ T cells was sequenced. TCRdb passed the PCR reads through MiXCR, listing each CDR3 protein once. The sample records 6,000 to 7,500 distinct CDR3 sequences, approximately 53% being singletons. Their recognized antigens are unknown. The treatment here: roughly ten-day PBMC culture with coronavirus spike peptide pools or control peptides (ViraFEST assay). Those CD4+ T cells from the unexposed donor predate the COVID-19 pandemic (2011-2018). Sequenced material: CD4+ T cells from blood, cultured in vitro. Receptor source: a human donor in good health.

This clonotype was detected only a few times. The chain carries TRBV27 and TRBJ1-1; 9 bases line up with TRBD1. Per germline, CDR1 MNHEY and CDR2 SMNVEV (reference sequence). V shed 5 bases, J shed 5 bases, and the junction held 12 bases outside the gene matches. There are 16 residues in the CDR3. Written as DNA, the CDR3 is TGTGCCAGCAGTCCCACCCCCGGGACAGGGCCGACTGAAGCTTTCTTT. It is translated as CASSPTPGTGPTEAFF.

This clonotype was picked up one time. The CDR3 sequence is CASSYSGKAFF. In DNA, the CDR3 is TGTGCCAGCAGTTACTCAGGGAAGGCTTTCTTT. The V and J genes are TRBV6-5 and TRBJ1-1; no reliable D call. Trimming left V 0 bases short and J 11 bases short, with 7 bases between. Germline V gene sequence: CDR1 MNHEY, CDR2 SVGAGI. The CDR3 has 11 amino acids.

V gene TRBV20-1 combines with J gene TRBJ2-3; 7 bases line up with TRBD2. This CDR3 has 13 residues. The germline CDR1 and CDR2 sequences are DFQATT and SNEGSKA (reference sequence). V lost 5 bases to trimming and J lost 3 bases; unmatched junction nucleotides: 5. The CDR3 DNA is TGCAGTGCTCGGGACTACAGAACAGATACGCAGTATTTT. Its translation: CSARDYRTDTQYF.

This clonotype occurred a few times. The rearrangement links TRBV20-1 to TRBJ2-7; 10 bases align to TRBD1. The germline CDR1 and CDR2 sequences are DFQATT and SNEGSKA (reference sequence). The CDR3 is made up of 14 amino acids. V shed 6 bases, J shed 2 bases, and the junction held 7 bases outside the gene matches. The CDR3 DNA reads as TGCAGTGCGGGGGACAGGGGTCGTACCTACGAGCAGTACTTC. Translated: CSAGDRGRTYEQYF.

This chain connects TRBV12-1 to TRBJ1-1; TRBD1 reflects the table's D call only, with no check against the DNA. TRBV12-1 is flagged as a pseudogene. CDR3 length: 14 amino acids. The CDR3 spells CASLPLLVNTEAFF. As DNA, the CDR3 is TGTGCCAGCCTTCCCCTTCTTGTGAACACTGAAGCTTTCTTT.

The chain combines TRBV15 with TRBJ2-2; D ambiguous. CDR3 length equals 12 residues. Germline V lookup: CDR1 LNHNV, CDR2 YYDKDF (reference sequence). The ends were cut back, 8 bases at V and 1 base at J, with 5 bases in the middle. CDR3 DNA: TGTGCCACCGGAAGGAACACCGGGGAGCTGTTTTTT. The encoded protein is CATGRNTGELFF.

This clonotype turned up a few times. The chain employs TRBV5-1 and TRBJ1-2, with 10 bases lining up with TRBD1. This CDR3 comprises 16 residues. Trimming at V came to 0 bases and at J to 8 bases, leaving 10 bases not matched to a gene. Germline CDR1 is SGHRS and CDR2 is YFSETQ. The CDR3 DNA reads TGCGCCAGCAGCTTGGGGAGCTTGGGACAGGGGCGAGGCTACACCTTC. Translated, it gives CASSLGSLGQGRGYTF. The full variable domain, completed using reference TRBV5-1 and TRBJ1-2, is KAGVTQTPRYLIKTRGQQVTLSCSPISGHRSVSWYQQTPGQGLQFLFEYFSETQRNKGNFPGRFSGRQFSNSRSEMNVSTLELGDSALYLCASSLGSLGQGRGYTFGSGTRLTVV.

J is TRBJ1-2 and V is TRBV5-8, with D maybe TRBD1 (5 bases). CDR1 is SGHTS and CDR2 is YDEGEE in the germline V gene. Deletions cut 5 bases from V and 5 bases from J, with 16 bases between. The CDR3 contains 14 residues. The DNA of the CDR3 is TGTGCCAGCAGAGCCACAGGCCTTATGTATGGCTACACCTTC. This sequence encodes CASRATGLMYGYTF.

This clonotype was seen only a few times. The rearrangement links TRBV20-1 to TRBJ1-2; no firm D call. Trimming removed 3 bases at V and 4 bases at J, with 6 bases between. The germline V gene encodes CDR1 DFQATT and CDR2 SNEGSKA (reference sequence). This CDR3 region has 11 residues. The CDR3 nucleotides read TGCAGTGCTAGTCCCTCCTATGGCTACACCTTC. Protein sequence: CSASPSYGYTF.